Detailed here is one TCR beta chain. This clone's antigen is unknown. Base qualities are not recorded, but no much larger clone differs from it by a single base. This specimen belongs to a study of cytomegalovirus exposure and HLA in healthy donors (TCRdb year 2017). Study-level background: An earlier analysis of 587 of the donors reported more than 250 Gb of sequence data and roughly 100 million unique TCR beta sequences from 150 million to 200 million T cells. Roughly 290 gigabases of sequencing data and roughly 80 million unique TCR sequences made up an early release that covered about 640 HLA-typed donors. The T cell repertoires of around 730 subjects were profiled by immunosequencing and related to cytomegalovirus serostatus. The study aimed to test whether signatures of past pathogen exposure could be identified by cataloging public T cell receptors. High-throughput TCR immunosequencing, statistical association of individual TCRs with disease status, and machine learning were combined to predict cytomegalovirus infection status. Of the roughly 400 genotyped donors, 75% to 85% were placed in the genetic ancestry cluster associated with self-reported Caucasian donors. To decide whether each TCR beta V gene segment behaved as functional or pseudogenic, an earlier analysis of approximately 600 of the donors relied on high-throughput TCR beta sequencing. Rather than using new phenotypic data, the later analysis identified candidate immune exposures from TCR beta sequences and from how often those sequences occurred across donors. In addition to the first cohort of approximately 650 subjects, a separate validation cohort of 130 or so different subjects was used. HLA typing covered class I and class II loci at four-digit resolution. A later genetic analysis used genome-wide SNP genotypes for about 65% of the roughly 700 donors, treating that subset as a discovery cohort. The number of typed donors differed by locus: roughly 620-630 for A, B, C, DRB1 and DQB1; about 520 for DQA1; 606 for DPA1; and about 470 for DPB1. Every discovery cohort repertoire had been produced on one sequencing platform. Roughly five DR-DQ haplotypes were handled as single units for association and clustering because linkage in the cohort was strong. Donor age, sex, ethnicity and CMV serostatus were compiled alongside the repertoire data. Across about 370 genotyped donors of the cohort, an average of roughly 200,000 unique TCR beta nucleotide sequences per donor were sequenced, and 15% to 20% of those sequences were non-productive. To study patterns of TCR occurrence, a later analysis re-analyzed previously published TCR beta repertoires from around 660 donors and added high-resolution HLA genotyping.

General findings and caveats noted by the study authors: Over 15 rarely observed V segments, including chromosome 9 orphons, were excluded from the earlier analysis of a few hundred of the donors because counts were too low. In a later analysis, TCR association rates were found to vary across HLA loci, with the most associated TCRs seen for DRB1 alleles and the fewest for HLA-C alleles. In a later analysis, HLA-associated TCR beta chains were found to be more clonally expanded and to have lower generation probabilities than equally common non-associated chains. Most CMV-associated TCR beta chains appeared to be HLA-restricted in a later analysis, and the HLA associations seemed to be driven largely by CMV exposure. It was suggested by the authors that the approach could potentially be generalized to other disease states and immunological phenotypes. Assigning TCR associations to individual alleles was difficult when HLA alleles, especially DR and DQ, strongly co-occurred. A further reported finding was that TCR beta sequences accurately predicted the HLA-A and HLA-B alleles for most subjects in the first cohort. Because HLA typing was missing for some donors at each locus, association tests included only the typed subset. Most TCR sequences were observed very rarely across donors, whereas some public TCRs were present in many individuals. This cohort had only TCR beta chains sequenced, and the lack of alpha or paired-chain data limited which features could be detected. An earlier analysis of around 540 of the donors showed that most TCR beta V segments appeared in productive rearrangements either about 87% or about 30% of the time, which broadly matched IMGT annotations. For the cohort, immune exposure information was limited to CMV serostatus. According to a later analysis, parvovirus B19, influenza, CMV and Epstein-Barr virus appeared linked to several top co-occurrence clusters. Sequencing depth was assumed to be roughly uniform across donors in the presence/absence analyses, though that assumption may not hold. Specific HLA alleles were associated with more than 15,000 TCR beta sequences at a false discovery rate of 0.05 in a later analysis. In a later genetic analysis, a missense DCLRE1C variant was associated with V-gene and J-gene trimming of TCR beta chains, and the association was replicated in an independent cohort. The classifier was reported to diagnose cytomegalovirus status with high specificity and sensitivity in both the original cohort and the validation cohort. Correlated functional status among segregating V segments might be attributable to linkage disequilibrium, but an unknown experimental factor could not be ruled out. The study gave a list of some 150 TCR beta chains associated with cytomegalovirus. In vitro tests confirmed that three of the cytomegalovirus-associated TCR beta chains recognize cytomegalovirus antigens. A cluster of highly shared sequence variants was judged likely to be a technical artifact of the sequencing pipeline. In a later genetic analysis, fewer N-insertions in productive TCRs were reported among donors in an Asian-associated ancestry cluster than the 666-donor mean.

The cohort consisted of 600 to 750 healthy bone marrow donors. Cohort members were all nominally healthy when sampled, although unrecorded immune exposures were likely present. The donor tested CMV seronegative and was one of the 352 seronegative cohort members. Every donor gave a peripheral blood sample, and the peripheral blood mononuclear cells from that sample were used for TCR beta sequencing. The Qiagen DNeasy Blood Extraction Kit was used to extract genomic DNA from the blood cell samples. Libraries were built with the immunoSEQ multiplex PCR assay. A mixture of 60 forward primers for TCR Vbeta segments and 13 reverse primers for TCR Jbeta segments was used in the multiplex PCR. The CDR3 region of rearranged TCR beta genes was amplified from genomic DNA with a multiplex PCR assay. The amplified TCR beta libraries were sequenced on the Illumina HiSeq System as 87-base-pair reads. The original pipeline was this. A later analysis counted about 82 million unique TCR beta chains across the 700 or so repertoires, and some 11 million of these chains were shared by at least two donors. A nearest-neighbor algorithm error-corrected the raw reads and collapsed the reads into unique sequences, merging closely related sequences to remove PCR and sequencing errors. To assign V, D and J gene segments, CDR3 sequences were aligned to IMGT reference sequences. Each retained sequence needed at least a six-nucleotide match to both a V gene segment and a J gene segment. Rearrangements were called productive when the CDR3 lacked stop codons and stayed in frame with V and J; all others were non-productive. Following IMGT convention, CDR3 was defined as the stretch from the second conserved V-encoded cysteine to the conserved J-encoded phenylalanine. In an earlier analysis of around 600 of the donors, sequences lacking an unambiguous match to a single V gene segment were excluded. An earlier analysis of about 590 of the donors classified V segments as functional when productive rearrangements were above 56.7% and as segregating when the standard deviation between donors was above 5%. To diagnose cytomegalovirus status from the catalog of TCR beta chain sequences, a statistical classification framework was built. A later analysis assigned V and J genes by comparing TCR nucleotide sequences with IMGT/GENE-DB human TR gene sequences. In a later analysis, CDR3 sequences and most-parsimonious VDJ recombination scenarios were assigned using the TCRdist pipeline. In a later analysis, every TCR beta chain was defined by the combination of its CDR3 amino acid sequence and its V-gene family, and reads without a unique V-gene family were dropped. To address suspected cross-contamination and a sequencing artifact, a later analysis removed over 500 highly shared, low-generation-probability nucleotide sequences. A later analysis calculated a clonal expansion index for each public chain from normalized within-repertoire ranks of inferred template counts. In a later analysis, generation probabilities were computed using a VDJ recombination model fitted to out-of-frame rearrangements, and the results were checked against IGoR. In a later analysis, TCR-TCR, TCR-HLA and TCR-CMV co-occurrence was scored with hypergeometric tests, and a repertoire-size bias correction was applied to TCR pairs. False discovery rates were estimated in a later analysis by permuting HLA or CMV assignments 20 times. In a later analysis, co-occurring TCRs were grouped using DBSCAN, and TCRdist sequence similarity was added for clustering within HLA-allele-positive subsets. Repertoires with fewer than 30,000 or more than 120,000 public chains were left out of co-occurrence clustering, as were about five repertoires with anomalous nucleotide sharing. TCRdb limited this immuneACCESS table to in-frame rearrangements with V and J called. A share of clones is missing; checked studies link under half to unresolved V genes, and the rest is unexplained. The V and J calls and clone size are taken from that table; D and trimming were inferred from the DNA. The sample records 150,000 to 200,000 clones, roughly 87% of which are singletons. Roughly 0.23% of the sample is in the top ten clones.

The specimen was PBMCs. This clonotype was sampled from a girl in the first two years of life in good health and CMV-seronegative.

The CDR3 amino acid sequence is: CASSQDLAGPLEQYF. Read as DNA, the sequence is TGTGCCAGCAGCCAAGATCTAGCGGGCCCCCTCGAGCAGTACTTC. The chain is encoded by TRBV4-2 joined to TRBJ2-7; 8 central nucleotides agree with TRBD2. The CDR3 has 15 amino acids, counting the end cysteine and phenylalanine. The sequence is cut down to CDR3 DNA, 45 bases in frame from base 1. Compared with germline, V lacks 0 bases and J lacks 6 bases; bases without a gene match: 7. The CDR1 and CDR2 encoded by the germline V gene are LGHNA and YNFKEQ.